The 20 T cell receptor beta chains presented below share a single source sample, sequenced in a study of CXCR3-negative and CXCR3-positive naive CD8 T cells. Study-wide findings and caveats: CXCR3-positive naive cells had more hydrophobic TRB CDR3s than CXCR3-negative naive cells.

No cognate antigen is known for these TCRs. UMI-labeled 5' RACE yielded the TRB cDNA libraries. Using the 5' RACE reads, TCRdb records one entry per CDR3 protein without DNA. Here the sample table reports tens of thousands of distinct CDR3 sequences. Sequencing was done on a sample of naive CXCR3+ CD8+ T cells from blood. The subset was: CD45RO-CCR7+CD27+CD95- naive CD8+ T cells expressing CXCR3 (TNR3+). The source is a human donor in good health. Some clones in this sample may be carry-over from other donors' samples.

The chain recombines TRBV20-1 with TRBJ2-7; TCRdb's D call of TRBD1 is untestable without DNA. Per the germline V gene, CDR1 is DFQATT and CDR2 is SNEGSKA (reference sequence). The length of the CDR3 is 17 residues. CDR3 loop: CSARDLELPGPPYEQYF.

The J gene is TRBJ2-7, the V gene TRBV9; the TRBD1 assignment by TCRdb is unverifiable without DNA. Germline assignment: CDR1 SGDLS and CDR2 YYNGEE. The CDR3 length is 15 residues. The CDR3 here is CASSETPGQGYEQYF.

The CDR3 loop is CASSPLGPGNTIYF. The chain has TRBV28 and TRBJ1-3; the TCRdb D gene call, TRBD1, has no DNA to confirm it. The CDR3 is made up of 14 amino acids. Looked up from germline, CDR1 is MDHEN and CDR2 is SYDVKM.

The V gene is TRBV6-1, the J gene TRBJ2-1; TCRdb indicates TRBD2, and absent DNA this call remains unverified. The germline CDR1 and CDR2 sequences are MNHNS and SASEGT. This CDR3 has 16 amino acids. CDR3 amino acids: CASSEPGLAGTYEQFF.

This chain's CDR3 is CASSPVTGPEAFF. This chain connects TRBV19 to TRBJ1-1; the D gene TCRdb calls, TRBD1, cannot be checked with no DNA. The CDR3 sequence is 13 residues long. The germline V gene has CDR1 LNHDA and CDR2 SQIVND (reference sequence). Together with reference TRBV19 and TRBJ1-1, the CDR3 gives the full variable domain: DGGITQSPKYLFRKEGQNVTLSCEQNLNHDAMYWYRQDPGQGLRLIYYSQIVNDFQKGDIAEGYSVSREKKESFPLTVTSAQKNPTAFYLCASSPVTGPEAFFGQGTRLTVV.

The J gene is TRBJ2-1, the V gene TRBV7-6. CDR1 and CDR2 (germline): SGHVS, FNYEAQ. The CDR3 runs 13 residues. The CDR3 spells CASSLSNTNEQFF.

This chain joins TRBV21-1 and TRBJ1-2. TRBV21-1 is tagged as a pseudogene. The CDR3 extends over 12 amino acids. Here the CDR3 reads CASSDRRAGYTF.

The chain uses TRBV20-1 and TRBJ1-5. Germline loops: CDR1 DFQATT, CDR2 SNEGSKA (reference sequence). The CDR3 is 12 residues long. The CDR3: CSATRGSQPQHF.

Here the CDR3 reads CASSESQGTRTQYF. V and J are TRBV10-1 and TRBJ2-5; TCRdb returns TRBD1, unconfirmable since there is no DNA. CDR3 length: 14 amino acids. Germline V CDR1 and CDR2: WNHNN, SYGVQD (reference sequence).

This CDR3 reads CASSFPTGSPNEKLFF. This chain links TRBV28 with TRBJ1-4; there is no DNA to check the TCRdb D call of TRBD1. The CDR3 extends over 16 amino acids. Germline CDR1 MDHEN, CDR2 SYDVKM.

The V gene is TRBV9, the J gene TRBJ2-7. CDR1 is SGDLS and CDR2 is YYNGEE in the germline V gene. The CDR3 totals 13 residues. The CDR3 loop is CASSPRTRYEQYF.

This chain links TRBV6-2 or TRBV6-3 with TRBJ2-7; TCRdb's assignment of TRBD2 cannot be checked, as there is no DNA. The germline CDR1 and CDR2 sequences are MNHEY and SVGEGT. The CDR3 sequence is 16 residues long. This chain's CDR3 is CASSYSLTSGDYEQYF.

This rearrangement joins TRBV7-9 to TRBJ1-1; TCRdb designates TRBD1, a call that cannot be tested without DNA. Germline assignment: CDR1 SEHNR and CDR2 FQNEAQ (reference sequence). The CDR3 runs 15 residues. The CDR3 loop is CASSGWTGGETEAFF.

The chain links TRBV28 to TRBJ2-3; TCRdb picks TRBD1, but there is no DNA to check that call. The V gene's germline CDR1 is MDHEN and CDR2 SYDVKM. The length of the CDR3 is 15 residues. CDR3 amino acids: CASSFAAGGADTQYF. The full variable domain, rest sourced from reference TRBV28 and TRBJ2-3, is DVKVTQSSRYLVKRTGEKVFLECVQDMDHENMFWYRQDPGLGLRLIYFSYDVKMKEKGDIPEGYSVSREKKERFSLILESASTNQTSMYLCASSFAAGGADTQYFGPGTRLTVL.

CDR3 sequence: CASSPPGGHEQYF. This chain uses TRBV7-9 with TRBJ2-7; TCRdb's D gene call, TRBD1, goes unchecked for lack of DNA. The CDR3 extends over 13 amino acids. Germline lookup yields CDR1 SEHNR and CDR2 FQNEAQ (reference sequence).

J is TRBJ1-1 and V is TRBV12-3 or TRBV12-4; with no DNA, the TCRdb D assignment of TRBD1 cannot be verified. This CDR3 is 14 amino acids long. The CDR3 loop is CASSFEGWNTEAFF.

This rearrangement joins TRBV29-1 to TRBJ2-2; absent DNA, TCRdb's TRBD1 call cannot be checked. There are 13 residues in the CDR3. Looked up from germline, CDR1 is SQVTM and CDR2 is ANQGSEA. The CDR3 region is CSIGTFLDGELFF.

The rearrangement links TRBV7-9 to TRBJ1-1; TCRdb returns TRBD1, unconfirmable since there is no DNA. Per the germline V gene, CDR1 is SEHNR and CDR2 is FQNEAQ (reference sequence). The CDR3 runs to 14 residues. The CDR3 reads CASSFEGLDTEAFF.

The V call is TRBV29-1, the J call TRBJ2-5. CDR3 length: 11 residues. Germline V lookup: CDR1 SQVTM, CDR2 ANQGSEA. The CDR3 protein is CSVWVGETQYF.

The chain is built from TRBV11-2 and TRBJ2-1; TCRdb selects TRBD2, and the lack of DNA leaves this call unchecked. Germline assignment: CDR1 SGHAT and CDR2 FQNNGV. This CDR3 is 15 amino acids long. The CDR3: CASSLKVGGYNEQFF.